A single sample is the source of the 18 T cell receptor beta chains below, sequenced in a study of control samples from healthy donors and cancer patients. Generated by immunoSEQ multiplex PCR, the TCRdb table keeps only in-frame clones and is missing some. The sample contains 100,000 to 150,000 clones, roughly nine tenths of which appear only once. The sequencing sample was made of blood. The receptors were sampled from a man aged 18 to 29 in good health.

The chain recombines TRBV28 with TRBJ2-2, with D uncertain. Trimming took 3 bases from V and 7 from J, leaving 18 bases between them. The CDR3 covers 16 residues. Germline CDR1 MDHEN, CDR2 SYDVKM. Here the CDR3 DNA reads TGTGCCAGCAGTTTGTTGGCGGCCGATTACAACGGGGAGCTGTTTTTT. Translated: CASSLLAADYNGELFF.

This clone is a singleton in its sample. The CDR3 nucleotides are TGTGCCAGCAGCTTAGGGACTAGCGGGATCTACGAGCAGTACTTC. Translating gives CASSLGTSGIYEQYF. The rearrangement uses TRBV7-8 and TRBJ2-7, with TRBD2 matching over 12 bases. The V and J ends lost 1 base and 3 bases, in that order; junction bases with no gene match: 1. There are 15 residues in the CDR3. Per the germline V gene, CDR1 is SGHVS and CDR2 is FQNEAQ.

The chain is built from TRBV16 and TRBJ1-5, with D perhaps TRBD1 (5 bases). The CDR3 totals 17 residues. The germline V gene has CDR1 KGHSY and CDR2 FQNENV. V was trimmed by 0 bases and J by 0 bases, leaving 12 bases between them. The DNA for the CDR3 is TGTGCCAGCAGCCAATCGGGGGGGACGCTTAGCAATCAGCCCCAGCATTTT. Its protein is CASSQSGGTLSNQPQHF.

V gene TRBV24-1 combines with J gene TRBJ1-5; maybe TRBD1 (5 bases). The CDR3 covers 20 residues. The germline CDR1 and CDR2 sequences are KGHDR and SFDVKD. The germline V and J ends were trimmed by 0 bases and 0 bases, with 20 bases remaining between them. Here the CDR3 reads CATSDLDGLRQLYSNQPQHF. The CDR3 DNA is TGTGCCACCAGTGATTTGGACGGCTTACGACAGCTTTATAGCAATCAGCCCCAGCATTTT.

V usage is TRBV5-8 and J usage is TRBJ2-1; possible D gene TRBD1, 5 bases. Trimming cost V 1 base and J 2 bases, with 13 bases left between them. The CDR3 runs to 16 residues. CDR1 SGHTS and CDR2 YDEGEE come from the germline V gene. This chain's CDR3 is CASSLNGRGAYNEQFF. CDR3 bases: TGTGCCAGCAGCTTGAATGGTAGGGGCGCCTACAATGAGCAGTTCTTC.

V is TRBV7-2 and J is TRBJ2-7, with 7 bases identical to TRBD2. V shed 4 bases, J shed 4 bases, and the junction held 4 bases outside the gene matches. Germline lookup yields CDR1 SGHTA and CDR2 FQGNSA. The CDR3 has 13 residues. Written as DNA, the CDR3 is TGTGCCAGCAGCTCCTCAGCGGGATACGAGCAGTACTTC. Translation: CASSSSAGYEQYF.

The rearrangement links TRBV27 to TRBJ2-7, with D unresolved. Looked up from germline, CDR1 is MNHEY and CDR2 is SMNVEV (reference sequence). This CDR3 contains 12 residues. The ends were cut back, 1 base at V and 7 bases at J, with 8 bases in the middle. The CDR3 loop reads CASSLYPEEQYF. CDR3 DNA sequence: TGTGCCAGCAGTTTATATCCGGAAGAGCAGTACTTC.

The CDR3 protein is CASSFGIFTDTQYF. CDR3 coding DNA: TGTGCCAGCAGTTTTGGGATTTTCACAGATACGCAGTATTTT. This chain joins TRBV27 and TRBJ2-3; no reliable D call. The V end lost 3 bases, the J end lost 2 bases, and 9 bases lay between the germline ends. The germline V gene has CDR1 MNHEY and CDR2 SMNVEV (reference sequence). CDR3 length: 14 residues.

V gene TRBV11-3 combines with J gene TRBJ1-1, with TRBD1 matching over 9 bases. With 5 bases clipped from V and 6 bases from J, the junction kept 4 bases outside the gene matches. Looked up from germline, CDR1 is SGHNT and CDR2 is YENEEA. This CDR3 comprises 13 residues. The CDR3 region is CASSLGQGPEAFF. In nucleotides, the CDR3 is TGTGCCAGCAGCCTAGGACAGGGGCCTGAAGCTTTCTTT.

As DNA, the CDR3 is TGTGCCAGCAGTCGAACAGCCCTTAATTCACCCCTCCACTTT. Translating gives CASSRTALNSPLHF. The V and J genes are TRBV2 and TRBJ1-6; D gene unclear. This CDR3 is 14 amino acids long. Trimming removed 5 bases at V and 6 bases at J, with 11 bases between. Germline CDR1 SNHLY, CDR2 FYNNEI.

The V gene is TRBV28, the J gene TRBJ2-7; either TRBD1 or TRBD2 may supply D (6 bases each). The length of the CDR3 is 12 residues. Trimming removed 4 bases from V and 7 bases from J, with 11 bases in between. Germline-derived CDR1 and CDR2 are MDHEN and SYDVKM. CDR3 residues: CASSSQGREQYF. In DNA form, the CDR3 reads TGTGCCAGCAGTTCGCAGGGGAGGGAGCAGTACTTC. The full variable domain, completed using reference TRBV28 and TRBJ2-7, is DVKVTQSSRYLVKRTGEKVFLECVQDMDHENMFWYRQDPGLGLRLIYFSYDVKMKEKGDIPEGYSVSREKKERFSLILESASTNQTSMYLCASSSQGREQYFGPGTRLTVT.

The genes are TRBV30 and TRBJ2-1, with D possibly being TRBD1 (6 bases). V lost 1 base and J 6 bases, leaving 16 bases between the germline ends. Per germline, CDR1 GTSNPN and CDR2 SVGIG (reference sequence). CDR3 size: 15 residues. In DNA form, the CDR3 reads TGTGCCTGGAGTGCCAACAGGGCCCGCGGCAATGAGCAGTTCTTC. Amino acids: CAWSANRARGNEQFF.

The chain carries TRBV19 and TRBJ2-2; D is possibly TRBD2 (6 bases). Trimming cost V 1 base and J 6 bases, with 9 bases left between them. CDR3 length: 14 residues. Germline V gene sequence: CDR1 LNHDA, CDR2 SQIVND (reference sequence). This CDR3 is CASSIVWGAGELFF. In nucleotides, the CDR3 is TGTGCCAGTAGTATAGTATGGGGGGCCGGGGAGCTGTTTTTT. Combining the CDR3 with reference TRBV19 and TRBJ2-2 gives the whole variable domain DGGITQSPKYLFRKEGQNVTLSCEQNLNHDAMYWYRQDPGQGLRLIYYSQIVNDFQKGDIAEGYSVSREKKESFPLTVTSAQKNPTAFYLCASSIVWGAGELFFGEGSRLTVL.

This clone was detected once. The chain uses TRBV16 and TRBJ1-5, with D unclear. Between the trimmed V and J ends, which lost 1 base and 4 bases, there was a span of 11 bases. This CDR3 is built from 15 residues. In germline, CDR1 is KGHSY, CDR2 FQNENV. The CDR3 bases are TGTGCCAGCAGCCAATTTTCGCAGGAGAATCAGCCCCAGCATTTT. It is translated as CASSQFSQENQPQHF.

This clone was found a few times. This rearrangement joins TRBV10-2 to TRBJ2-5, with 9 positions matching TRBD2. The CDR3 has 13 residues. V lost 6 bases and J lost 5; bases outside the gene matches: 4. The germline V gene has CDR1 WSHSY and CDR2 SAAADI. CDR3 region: CASRVAGEETQYF. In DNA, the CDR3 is TGCGCCAGCAGGGTAGCGGGAGAGGAGACCCAGTACTTC.

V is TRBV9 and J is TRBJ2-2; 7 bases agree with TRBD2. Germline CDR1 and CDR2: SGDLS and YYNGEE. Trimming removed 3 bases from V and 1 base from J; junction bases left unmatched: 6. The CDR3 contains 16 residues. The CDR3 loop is CASSATAGLNTGELFF. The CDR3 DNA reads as TGTGCCAGCAGCGCTACAGCGGGATTGAACACCGGGGAGCTGTTTTTT.

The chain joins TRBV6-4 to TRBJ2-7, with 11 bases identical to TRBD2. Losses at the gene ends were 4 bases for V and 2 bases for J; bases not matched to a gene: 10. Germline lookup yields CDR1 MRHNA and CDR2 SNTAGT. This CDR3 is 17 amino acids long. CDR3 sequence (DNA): TGTGCCAGCAGTGCTGGATTTGGGACTAGCGGAACCTACGAGCAGTACTTC. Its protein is CASSAGFGTSGTYEQYF.

The CDR3 nucleotides read TGTGCCAGCAGTAGGGAGGAGGACAATGAGCAGTTCTTC. Amino acids: CASSREEDNEQFF. The V call is TRBV12-3 or TRBV12-4, the J call TRBJ2-1; D perhaps matches TRBD2 (6 bases). The CDR3 totals 13 residues. Trimming shortened V by 5 bases and J by 5 bases, and 10 bases separated the two germline ends.